This paragraph reports one T cell receptor beta chain. What it recognizes is unknown. The assay ran at deep level. Investigators spread the genomic DNA of each subset evenly over several immunoSEQ plates. The quantity of DNA used in unsorted PBMC replicate PCRs was roughly 320 ng, corresponding to 30,000 or so T cell genomes. Assay: immunoSEQ multiplex PCR; the TCRdb copy retains only in-frame clones and omits some. The repertoire holds roughly 450,000 clones, with approximately 79% as singletons. These data are taken from a study of shared clonotypes between healthy human individuals. J was trimmed by 10 bases and V by 4 bases; bases with no gene match: 5. This CDR3 contains 14 residues. The germline V gene encodes CDR1 SGHDN and CDR2 FVKESK. Study results and caveats: A limitation of the genetic and exposure-history diversity represented arose from few donors.

V usage is TRBV14 and J usage is TRBJ1-4, with 11 bases matching TRBD1. Sequenced input: PBMCs. The sequence was collected from a woman aged 35 to 49 in good health. Some clones in this sample may be carry-over from other donors' samples. CDR3 residues: CASSLGQGDGKLFF. CDR3 DNA sequence: TGTGCCAGCAGCCTGGGACAGGGGGATGGAAAACTGTTTTTT.